This T cell receptor beta chain originates from a study of T cells in localized non-small cell lung cancer. The protocol was immunoSEQ multiplex PCR, while the TCRdb copy is restricted to in-frame clones and leaves out a portion. Counted here are about 48,000 clones, 70% to 80% occurring once; the ten biggest clones make up less than 20%. This clonotype was obtained from a man aged 35-75 years with stage I squamous cell lung carcinoma. This specimen was peripheral blood, taken before any cancer treatment.

Written as DNA, the CDR3 is TGCAGCGCCGGGACTAGCGGCTACGAGCAGTACTTC. Translating gives CSAGTSGYEQYF. The J gene is TRBJ2-7, the V gene TRBV29-1; 11 positions agree with TRBD2. Germline V CDR1 and CDR2: SQVTM, ANQGSEA. Trimming removed 7 bases from V and 3 bases from J; junction bases left unmatched: 2. The CDR3 loop spans 12 amino acids.